There are a few counts of the clone carrying this T cell receptor beta chain. What it binds is not known. TCRdb used MiXCR to reprocess the RACE reads, holding one entry per CDR3 protein. This table has about 340,000 distinct CDR3 sequences, around 7% appearing once. The sample belongs to a study of human T cells and chemical hapten exposure. In the study overall: A 2 cm by 2 cm inner upper arm patch received 2% DPC for sensitization. Study-wide results and caveats: Expanded TCR counts at PT1 went up together with patch test score, a positive correlation. There was no change with DPC sensitization in TCRs above 1 in 1000 frequency.

The V and J ends lost 5 bases and 12 bases, in that order; junction bases with no gene match: 10. The CDR3 loop spans 14 amino acids. Per the germline V gene, CDR1 is DFQATT and CDR2 is SNEGSKA (reference sequence). Time point indicated: patch test 1, 2 weeks after DPC sensitization. Regarding treatment: therapeutic diphenylcyclopropenone sensitization with weekly scalp DPC. Donation of samples came from alopecia patients who were 18 to 70 years old and suitable for DPC. Sequences were derived from whole blood, sampled in connection with sensitization to the hapten diphenylcyclopropenone (DPC). The genes are TRBV20-1 and TRBJ2-1; TRBD2 aligns across 13 bases. This receptor was taken from a woman between 18 and 30 years old with alopecia areata. Some clones in this sample may be carry-over from other donors' samples. CDR3 region: CSAPGLAGSRVQFF. CDR3 bases: TGCAGTGCTCCGGGACTAGCGGGGAGTAGGGTGCAGTTCTTC.